This T cell receptor (beta chain) was sequenced during a study of shared clonotypes between healthy human individuals. Regarding the study as a whole: Depth was large, yet rarefaction showed that sorted-subset sequencing was incomplete.

The CDR3 covers 11 residues. CDR1 is DFQATT, CDR2 SNEGSKA, per germline (reference sequence). Clones were read by immunoSEQ multiplex PCR, and TCRdb kept only the in-frame ones, dropping some. The data hold roughly 2,500,000 clones, with 93% observed a single time. Of note for this clone: Its antigen is not known.

The material sequenced was naive CD4+ T cells from PBMCs. Regarding subset: CD45RA+ positively selected. The sequence was obtained from a man aged 18 to 29 in good health. Some clones in this sample may be carry-over from other donors' samples. This chain uses TRBV20-1 with TRBJ1-1; D unclear. CDR3 in amino acids: CSPIENTEAFF. The DNA of the CDR3 is TGCAGCCCAATTGAGAACACTGAAGCTTTCTTT.